The entry below describes one T cell receptor (beta chain). A clone one base away is much larger, so this may be a read error. Profiling relied on immunoSEQ multiplex PCR, and the TCRdb table lists in-frame clones only, not all of them. This sample has around 100,000 clones, with 67% found just once. These data come from a study of shared clonotypes between healthy human individuals. V was cut by 2 bases and J by 0 bases, with 1 base left in between. Germline V lookup: CDR1 SGHTA, CDR2 FQGTGA. This CDR3 is built from 12 residues. The chain has TRBV7-3 and TRBJ1-1; D is undetermined. This sequence was found in a man aged 25 to 45 in good health. Sample: memory CD8+ T cells sorted from blood. Subset given: CD45RO+ cells pooled with CCR7-negative TemRA cells. As DNA, the CDR3 is TGTGCCAGCAGCTTACTGAACACTGAAGCTTTCTTT. Its translation: CASSLLNTEAFF. Supplemented by reference TRBV7-3 and TRBJ1-1, the full variable domain reads GAGVSQTPSNKVTEKGKYVELRCDPISGHTALYWYRQSLGQGPEFLIYFQGTGAADDSGLPNDRFFAVRPEGSVSTLKIQRTERGDSAVYLCASSLLNTEAFFGQGTRLTVV.